These 28 T cell receptor beta chains originate from one sample sequenced in a study of T cell repertoires in cytomegalovirus infection (dated by TCRdb to the late 2010s). TCRdb records Illumina HiSeq 1500 as the sequencer. Starting from the raw public reads, TCRdb applied fastp trimming at Q25, assembled clones with MiXCR and retained in-frame beta chains. Identical CDR3 protein sequences are pooled into one entry, listed with their most common genes and DNA. The sample table lists approximately 500,000 distinct CDR3 sequences, about 17% of them with a count of one. More than 20% of the sample lies in the top ten. The material sequenced was CD8+ T cells from PBMCs. The receptors here all came from a human donor in good health (CMV status not recorded). Some clones in this sample may be carry-over from other donors' samples.

The rearrangement joins TRBV2 to TRBJ2-1, with D hard to call. The CDR3 has 17 amino acids. V was clipped by 5 bases and J by 0 bases, with 17 bases between them. CDR1 is SNHLY, CDR2 FYNNEI, per germline. Here the CDR3 DNA reads TGTGCCAGCAGTACCGGGCGGCCCATGAGCTCCTACAATGAGCAGTTCTTC. Encoded protein: CASSTGRPMSSYNEQFF.

This clonotype has ten or more counts. The V gene is TRBV7-2, the J gene TRBJ2-3; 15 nucleotides line up with TRBD2. Germline V lookup: CDR1 SGHTA, CDR2 FQGNSA. V lost 4 bases and J lost 8; bases outside the gene matches: 10. This CDR3 region has 17 residues. CDR3 bases: TGTGCCAGCAGCTCCATCCGGACTAGCGGGGGGGCTGGTACGCAGTATTTT. Translation: CASSSIRTSGGAGTQYF. The full variable domain, its missing parts supplied by reference TRBV7-2 and TRBJ2-3, is GAGVSQSPSNKVTEKGKDVELRCDPISGHTALYWYRQSLGQGLEFLIYFQGNSAPDKSGLPSDRFSAERTGGSVSTLTIQRTQQEDSAVYLCASSSIRTSGGAGTQYFGPGTRLTVL.

This clonotype was counted many times. The CDR3 DNA is TGTGCCAGCAGCCCCCTCGACACAGATACGCAGTATTTT. Translated: CASSPLDTDTQYF. The chain is built from TRBV11-2 and TRBJ2-3; D not certain. Germline V CDR1 and CDR2: SGHAT, FQNNGV. V was trimmed by 5 bases and J by 2 bases, leaving 8 bases between them. CDR3 length: 13 residues.

This clonotype was detected a few times. The V and J genes are TRBV20-1 and TRBJ2-5; 14 bases align to TRBD2. The germline CDR1 and CDR2 sequences are DFQATT and SNEGSKA (reference sequence). The junction had 14 bases not matched to a gene; V was cut back by 5 bases and J by 3 bases. CDR3 length: 18 amino acids. The CDR3 DNA reads TGCAGTGCTTCGAGACCGAAGGGGACTAGCGGGAGAAAAGAGACCCAGTACTTC. Translated: CSASRPKGTSGRKETQYF.

The rearrangement joins TRBV19 to TRBJ1-1; 8 bases agree with TRBD1. The V and J ends lost 6 bases and 1 base, in that order; junction bases with no gene match: 4. Germline V gene lookup returns CDR1 LNHDA and CDR2 SQIVND (reference sequence). The CDR3 has 14 residues. CDR3 nucleotides: TGTGCCAGTAGATTACAGGGGGGGAACACTGAAGCTTTCTTT. Translated: CASRLQGGNTEAFF.

This chain links TRBV5-1 with TRBJ2-2, with unresolved D. V was cut by 1 base and J by 1 base, with 8 bases left in between. The germline gives CDR1 SGHRS, CDR2 YFSETQ. CDR3 length equals 15 residues. The CDR3 protein is CASSLRPQNTGELFF. The CDR3 DNA reads as TGCGCCAGCAGCTTGAGACCGCAGAACACCGGGGAGCTGTTTTTT.

This clonotype turned up a few times. The V gene is TRBV5-5, the J gene TRBJ1-1, with TRBD1 as a possible D gene (5 bases). Trimming pared 3 bases from V and 9 bases from J, leaving 12 bases between. Per the germline V gene, CDR1 is SGHKS and CDR2 is YYEKEE (reference sequence). The CDR3 spans 12 residues. The CDR3 DNA reads as TGTGCCAGCAGCTACGAGGGGTTAAAAGCTTTCTTT. Translating it yields CASSYEGLKAFF.

This clonotype was recorded at least ten times. This chain joins TRBV7-9 and TRBJ1-2, with TRBD1 matching over 7 bases. CDR1 is SEHNR and CDR2 is FQNEAQ in the germline V gene (reference sequence). V was pared by 4 bases and J by 8 bases, with 7 bases of the junction left unmatched. The CDR3 contains 13 residues. In DNA form, the CDR3 reads TGTGCCAGCAGCTCCACAGGGGCACCCGGCTACACCTTC. Translation gives CASSSTGAPGYTF.

Comment on this clonotype: A much larger clone lies one base from this, so it may be a read error. V usage is TRBV14 and J usage is TRBJ2-7; D ambiguous. V gave up 1 base and J gave up 4 bases, with 11 bases separating them. The CDR3 contains 14 residues. Germline V gene data show CDR1 as SGHDN and CDR2 as FVKESK. CDR3 protein: CASSQGNVRYEQYF. The CDR3 coding sequence is TGTGCCAGCAGCCAAGGCAACGTGAGGTACGAGCAGTACTTC.

This clonotype occurred once. The chain is built from TRBV20-1 and TRBJ2-1; TRBD2 aligns across 11 bases. Per the germline V gene, CDR1 is DFQATT and CDR2 is SNEGSKA (reference sequence). The CDR3 is 15 residues long. With 4 bases clipped from V and 4 bases from J, the junction kept 6 bases outside the gene matches. The CDR3 DNA reads TGCAGTGCTACTATAGCGGGAGGGCCTTACAATGAGCAGTTCTTC. Residues: CSATIAGGPYNEQFF.

The chain employs TRBV29-1 and TRBJ1-4; D remains ambiguous. The germline CDR1 and CDR2 sequences are SQVTM and ANQGSEA. The CDR3 totals 14 residues. Trimming pared 6 bases from V and 5 bases from J, leaving 16 bases between. In nucleotides, the CDR3 is TGCAGCGTCCGCGTGGTCCGCACGAATGAAAAACTGTTTTTT. This gives the protein CSVRVVRTNEKLFF.

This chain joins TRBV27 and TRBJ2-3; 7 bases match TRBD2. The CDR3 totals 15 residues. CDR1 is MNHEY, CDR2 SMNVEV, per germline (reference sequence). Trimming at V came to 4 bases and at J to 4 bases, leaving 8 bases not matched to a gene. The DNA of the CDR3 is TGTGCCAGCAGTTCCCTCGGGGGGTTAGCAGATACGCAGTATTTT. As protein: CASSSLGGLADTQYF.

At least ten counts were recorded for this clonotype. CDR3 bases: TGTGCCAGCAGCGTTGAGCGGGGGGGCTACAATGAGCAGTTCTTC. It yields the protein CASSVERGGYNEQFF. The chain joins TRBV7-8 to TRBJ2-1, with 10 bases fitting TRBD2. This CDR3 has 15 amino acids. J lost 3 bases, V lost 5 bases, and 4 bases had no gene match. The germline V gene has CDR1 SGHVS and CDR2 FQNEAQ.

The chain joins TRBV5-6 to TRBJ2-5, with unresolved D. Germline assignment: CDR1 SGHDT and CDR2 YYEEEE. V lost 6 bases and J lost 5, with 11 bases in between. The CDR3 spans 12 residues. This chain's CDR3 is CASTVHGETQYF. The CDR3 DNA reads TGTGCCAGCACCGTGCATGGGGAGACCCAGTACTTC.

This clonotype turned up a few times. The rearrangement uses TRBV20-1 and TRBJ2-1; no clear D. The CDR3 has 15 amino acids. V was shortened by 4 bases and J by 5 bases, with 18 bases between the two germline ends. Germline values: CDR1 DFQATT, CDR2 SNEGSKA (reference sequence). The CDR3 here is CSATDPASRDNEQFF. Written as DNA, the CDR3 is TGCAGTGCTACCGATCCCGCGAGTAGAGACAATGAGCAGTTCTTC.

This clonotype was observed many times. The rearrangement links TRBV7-6 to TRBJ2-7; a weak D match, TRBD1 (6 bases). The V and J ends lost 0 bases and 6 bases respectively, with 9 bases between them. The CDR3 contains 13 residues. CDR1 and CDR2 from the germline V gene are SGHVS and FNYEAQ. The CDR3 loop reads CASSLADRSEQYF. Here the CDR3 DNA reads TGTGCCAGCAGCTTAGCGGACAGAAGCGAGCAGTACTTC.

There are a few counts of this clonotype. A much larger clonotype is one base distant, so this may be a read error. The chain joins TRBV9 to TRBJ1-1; TRBD1 agrees at 7 bases. Looked up from germline, CDR1 is SGDLS and CDR2 is YYNGEE. The V and J ends lost 2 bases and 3 bases, in that order; junction bases with no gene match: 4. The CDR3 sequence is 14 residues long. The CDR3 coding sequence is TGTGCCAGCAGCGTCACAGGGGCGGACACTGAAGCTTTCTTT. Translated: CASSVTGADTEAFF.

This clonotype has at least ten counts. J is TRBJ2-1 and V is TRBV7-8; D perhaps matches TRBD2 (6 bases). Per the germline V gene, CDR1 is SGHVS and CDR2 is FQNEAQ. With 5 bases removed from V and 1 base from J, the gap between germline ends came to 9 bases. The length of the CDR3 is 14 residues. CDR3 amino acids: CASSHAGSYNEQFF. Written as DNA, the CDR3 is TGTGCCAGCAGCCACGCGGGGTCCTACAATGAGCAGTTCTTC.

The rearrangement uses TRBV9 and TRBJ1-3; D not certain. The germline V gene encodes CDR1 SGDLS and CDR2 YYNGEE. V was trimmed by 1 base and J by 1 base, leaving 12 bases between them. This CDR3 comprises 16 residues. DNA for the CDR3: TGTGCCAGCAGCGTAAACGGAGACCCGTCTGGAAACACCATATATTTT. Translation: CASSVNGDPSGNTIYF.

At least ten counts were recorded for this clonotype. This chain connects TRBV6-1 to TRBJ2-4; D may be TRBD2 (6 bases). Germline loops: CDR1 MNHNS, CDR2 SASEGT. The length of the CDR3 is 12 residues. V lost 5 bases, J lost 6 bases, and 8 bases lay in between. CDR3 nucleotide sequence: TGTGCCAGCAGTCCGGGAGTAAACATTCAGTACTTC. The encoded protein is CASSPGVNIQYF.

This clonotype showed up many times. The V gene is TRBV6-6, the J gene TRBJ2-1; TRBD2 agrees at 10 bases. The CDR3 sequence is 18 residues long. The V and J ends lost 0 bases and 1 base, in that order; junction bases with no gene match: 6. The V gene's germline CDR1 is MNHNY and CDR2 SVGAGI (reference sequence). CDR3 sequence (DNA): TGTGCCAGCAGTTACTCCCAGCGGGAGGGCCTATCCTACAATGAGCAGTTCTTC. This gives the protein CASSYSQREGLSYNEQFF.

Concerning this clonotype: A read error may produce the germline difference seen at one junction end. This chain joins TRBV6-1 and TRBJ2-2; D might be TRBD2 (5 bases). Looked up from germline, CDR1 is MNHNS and CDR2 is SASEGT. This CDR3 has 14 amino acids. The CDR3 coding sequence is TGTGCCAGCAGTGAAGAGCCCAACACCGGGGAGCCGTTTTTT. It is translated as CASSEEPNTGEPFF.

This clonotype was recorded many times. The rearrangement links TRBV6-1 to TRBJ2-7; D call uncertain. Germline V CDR1 and CDR2: MNHNS, SASEGT. CDR3 size: 13 residues. V was trimmed by 1 base and J by 2 bases, leaving 6 bases between them. CDR3 sequence (DNA): TGTGCCAGCAGTGAAGGTGGGGCCTACGAGCAGTACTTC. Amino acid sequence: CASSEGGAYEQYF.

Concerning this clonotype: A much larger clone lies one base from this, so it may be a read error. The chain has TRBV28 and TRBJ1-6, with D possibly TRBD1 on 6 matching bases. The CDR3 consists of 17 residues. Germline CDR1 and CDR2: MDHEN and SYDVKM. CDR3 sequence (DNA): TGTGCCAGCAGACTTAGGGGGGGGGGGCTCGGTAATTCACCCCTCCAATTT. Translating it yields CASRLRGGGLGNSPLQF. The variable domain in full, completed from reference TRBV28 and TRBJ1-6, reads DVKVTQSSRYLVKRTGEKVFLECVQDMDHENMFWYRQDPGLGLRLIYFSYDVKMKEKGDIPEGYSVSREKKERFSLILESASTNQTSMYLCASRLRGGGLGNSPLQFGNGTRLTVT.

The table lists this clonotype with many counts. This chain uses TRBV7-9 with TRBJ2-3; a weak D match, TRBD2 (6 bases). The CDR3 spans 15 residues. Trimming pared 3 bases from V and 4 bases from J, leaving 14 bases between. The germline V gene encodes CDR1 SEHNR and CDR2 FQNEAQ (reference sequence). The CDR3 bases are TGTGCCAGCAGCTTGATAGCGGTAGGGGCAGATACGCAGTATTTT. This translates into CASSLIAVGADTQYF.

This clonotype was observed a few times. The rearrangement links TRBV30 to TRBJ2-1; 7 positions match TRBD1. CDR1 GTSNPN and CDR2 SVGIG come from the germline V gene (reference sequence). V lost 8 bases to trimming and J lost 1 base; unmatched junction nucleotides: 29. The CDR3 covers 21 residues. This CDR3 reads CASLRRDRRDNYLTSYNEQFF. The CDR3 DNA follows: TGTGCCAGTCTTCGCCGGGACAGAAGGGACAACTACCTTACTTCCTACAATGAGCAGTTCTTC. The full variable domain, completed using reference TRBV30 and TRBJ2-1, is SQTIHQWPATLVQPVGSPLSLECTVEGTSNPNLYWYRQAAGRGLQLLFYSVGIGQISSEVPQNLSASRPQDRQFILSSKKLLLSDSGFYLCASLRRDRRDNYLTSYNEQFFGPGTRLTVL.

Only a few counts were recorded for this clonotype. V and J are TRBV29-1 and TRBJ2-7, with TRBD1 as a possible D gene (6 bases). V was shortened by 8 bases and J by 0 bases, with 14 bases between the two germline ends. From germline, CDR1 is SQVTM and CDR2 ANQGSEA. The CDR3 loop spans 13 amino acids. CDR3 DNA sequence: TGCAGCATTTCCGGGACAAACTCCTACGAGCAGTACTTC. Amino acids: CSISGTNSYEQYF.

The table lists this clonotype with many counts. Being one base from a much bigger clone, this may be a read error. The chain carries TRBV5-4 and TRBJ1-1; TRBD1 is a possible D gene (5 bases). The CDR3 runs 14 residues. Germline CDR1 SGHNT, CDR2 YYREEE (reference sequence). The germline V and J ends were trimmed by 2 bases and 0 bases, with 8 bases remaining between them. The CDR3 DNA is TGTGCCAGCAGCTTCGAGGGGATGAACACTGAAGCTTTCTTT. Protein: CASSFEGMNTEAFF.